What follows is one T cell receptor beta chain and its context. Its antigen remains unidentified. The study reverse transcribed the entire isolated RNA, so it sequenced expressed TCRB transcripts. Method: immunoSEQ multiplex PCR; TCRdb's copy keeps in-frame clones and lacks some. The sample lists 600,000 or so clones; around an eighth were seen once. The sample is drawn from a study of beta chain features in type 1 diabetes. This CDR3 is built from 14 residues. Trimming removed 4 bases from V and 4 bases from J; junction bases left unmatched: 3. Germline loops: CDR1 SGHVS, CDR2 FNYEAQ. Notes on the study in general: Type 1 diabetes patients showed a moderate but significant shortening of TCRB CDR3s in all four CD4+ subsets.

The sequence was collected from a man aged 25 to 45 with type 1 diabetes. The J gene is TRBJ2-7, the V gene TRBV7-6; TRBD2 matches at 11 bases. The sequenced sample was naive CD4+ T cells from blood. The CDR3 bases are TGTGCCAGCAGCTCCGGACTAGCGGGTTACGAGCAGTACTTC. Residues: CASSSGLAGYEQYF.